This T cell receptor beta chain was retrieved from a study of T cell responses to AZD1222 COVID-19 vaccine. Study-level results: Only a handful of AZD1222 recipients, more than 5 in all, had baseline seropositivity.

V was pared by 0 bases and J by 5 bases, with 4 bases of the junction left unmatched. The CDR3 runs to 16 residues. Germline assignment: CDR1 GTSNPN and CDR2 SVGIG (reference sequence). The table came from immunoSEQ multiplex PCR; TCRdb's copy has only in-frame clones and leaves some out. In the table there are about 67,000 clones, under 90% of which are singletons. A word on this clone: The antigen is unknown.

The sequence came from an adult who received the AZD1222 COVID-19 vaccine. Source: peripheral blood, taken 28 days after the second AZD1222 dose. V is TRBV30 and J is TRBJ2-1; 13 bases match TRBD2. The DNA of the CDR3 is TGTGCCTGGAGTGTCATAGGGACTAGCGGGGACAATGAGCAGTTCTTC. The encoded protein is CAWSVIGTSGDNEQFF.